Sequencing of this T cell receptor beta chain was carried out in a study of cytomegalovirus exposure and HLA in healthy donors. Study at large: Around 200 million T cells yielded 120 million or so unique TCR beta sequences, as an earlier analysis found. Study-level findings and limits: Roughly even sequencing depth across donors was the assumption behind the presence/absence analyses. Serostatus for CMV was the only available immune exposure information.

The PCR had 60 Vbeta and 13 Jbeta primers. Clones were read by immunoSEQ multiplex PCR, and TCRdb kept only the in-frame ones, dropping some. The listing records 110,000 to 150,000 clones. Looked up from germline, CDR1 is LNHNV and CDR2 is YYDKDF (reference sequence). Trimming cost V 0 bases and J 11 bases; bases outside gene matches: 6. The CDR3 covers 13 residues. A note on this clone: Antigen: not known.

The sample consisted of PBMCs. This chain uses TRBV15 with TRBJ2-7; 8 bases align to TRBD2. This clonotype was sampled from a man aged 35 to 55 in good health and CMV-seronegative. The DNA of the CDR3 is TGTGCCACCAGCAGAGATCCAGCGGGGGTGGAGTACTTC. Its translation: CATSRDPAGVEYF.